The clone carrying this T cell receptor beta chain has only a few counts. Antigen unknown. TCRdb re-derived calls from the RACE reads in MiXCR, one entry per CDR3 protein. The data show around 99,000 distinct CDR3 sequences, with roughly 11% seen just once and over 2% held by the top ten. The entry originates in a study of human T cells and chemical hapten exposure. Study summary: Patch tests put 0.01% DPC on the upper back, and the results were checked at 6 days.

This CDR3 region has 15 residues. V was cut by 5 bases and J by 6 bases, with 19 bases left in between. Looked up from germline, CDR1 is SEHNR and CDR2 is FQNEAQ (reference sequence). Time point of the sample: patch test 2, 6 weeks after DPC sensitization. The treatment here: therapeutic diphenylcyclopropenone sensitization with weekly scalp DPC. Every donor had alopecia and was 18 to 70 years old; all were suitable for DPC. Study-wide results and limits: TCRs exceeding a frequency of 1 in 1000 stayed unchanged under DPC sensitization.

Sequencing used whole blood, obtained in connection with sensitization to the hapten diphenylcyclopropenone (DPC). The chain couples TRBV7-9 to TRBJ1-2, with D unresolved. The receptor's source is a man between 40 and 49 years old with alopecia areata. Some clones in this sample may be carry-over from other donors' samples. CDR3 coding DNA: TGTGCCAGCAGCCCCGTGGGCAGATCGCAAGATGGCTACACCTTC. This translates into CASSPVGRSQDGYTF.